This TCR beta chain emerged from a study of blood T cell repertoires in COVID-19. Study context: Some COVID-19 samples were acute and others convalescent; all came from the United States, Italy and Spain. T cells, B-cell-depleted T cells, or PBMCs supplied cDNA or gDNA.

Produced via immunoSEQ multiplex PCR; TCRdb's table is partial and in-frame only. The sample comprises around 61,000 clones, around 80% of which are singletons, and about 15% rests with the top ten. Source material: peripheral blood. The sequence was obtained from a man older than 75 with acute or convalescent COVID-19.

The CDR3 DNA is TGTGCCACCAGTGAGCCGGGACAGGGTAGCACAGATACGCAGTATTTT. Translation: CATSEPGQGSTDTQYF. This chain connects TRBV24-1 to TRBJ2-3, with 9 bases fitting TRBD1. Unmatched junction bases numbered 4, after V lost 4 bases and J lost 0 bases. This CDR3 has 16 amino acids. Germline loops: CDR1 KGHDR, CDR2 SFDVKD.